The clone carrying this T cell receptor beta chain has ten or more counts. No antigen is known for it. Samples came from axillary lymph nodes draining the breast cancer. Trimming shortened V by 3 bases and J by 8 bases, and 14 bases separated the two germline ends. CDR3 length: 14 residues. The germline CDR1 and CDR2 sequences are LNHDA and SQIVND (reference sequence). These data originate in a study of breast tumors, draining lymph nodes, adjacent tissues. Overall study findings and caveats: Tumor repertoires ranked between lymph nodes and nontumor tissue in diversity, with V and J gene preferences. The data were judged consistent with most tumor T cells coming from lymph node and expanding in tumor. Tumor and nontumor repertoires were significantly more similar in luminal-like than in basal-like breast cancer.

TCRdb used MiXCR to reprocess the multiplex PCR reads, holding one entry per CDR3 protein. The table lists about 140,000 distinct CDR3 sequences, about 20% of them singletons. The chain carries TRBV19 and TRBJ2-1; tentatively, D is TRBD2 (6 bases). This TCR was sampled from a female donor with breast cancer. Some clones in this sample may be carry-over from other donors' samples. Sequenced input: axillary lymph node tissue. Here the CDR3 DNA reads TGTGCCAGTAGTATCGGTTTATGGAGGGATGAGCAGTTCTTC. It is translated as CASSIGLWRDEQFF.